These 9 T cell receptor beta chains originate from one sample sequenced in a study of OX40 agonist ivuxolimab in advanced cancers. TCRdb's table, derived via immunoSEQ multiplex PCR, lists solely in-frame clones and lacks some. The sample has more than 35,000 clones, more than 85% seen once. The sequences come from CD4+ or CD8+ T cells sorted from blood, collected in a trial of the OX40 agonist ivuxolimab. All receptors derive from an adult with an advanced solid tumor such as melanoma, head and neck, liver or kidney cancer.

The chain is built from TRBV11-1 and TRBJ2-1; a weak D match, TRBD1 (6 bases). V was trimmed by 6 bases and J by 6 bases, leaving 9 bases between them. Per germline, CDR1 SGHAT and CDR2 FQDESV (reference sequence). The CDR3 is 12 amino acids. CDR3 DNA sequence: TGTGCCAGCAGACCGGACAGCAATGAGCAGTTCTTC. Encoded protein: CASRPDSNEQFF. Full variable domain (rest looked up from reference TRBV11-1 and TRBJ2-1): EAEVAQSPRYKITEKSQAVAFWCDPISGHATLYWYRQILGQGPELLVQFQDESVVDDSQLPKDRFSAERLKGVDSTLKIQPAELGDSAMYLCASRPDSNEQFFGPGTRLTVL.

The V and J genes are TRBV7-2 and TRBJ1-1; D gene uncertain. CDR1 SGHTA and CDR2 FQGNSA come from the germline V gene. CDR3 size: 16 residues. Trimming took off 1 base at V and 1 base at J, with 13 bases between the two ends. The CDR3 reads CASSLGGWARNTEAFF. CDR3 in DNA: TGTGCCAGCAGCTTAGGGGGTTGGGCAAGGAACACTGAAGCTTTCTTT. Looking up the rest from reference TRBV7-2 and TRBJ1-1 gives the full variable domain: GAGVSQSPSNKVTEKGKDVELRCDPISGHTALYWYRQSLGQGLEFLIYFQGNSAPDKSGLPSDRFSAERTGGSVSTLTIQRTQQEDSAVYLCASSLGGWARNTEAFFGQGTRLTVV.

The chain carries TRBV10-3 and TRBJ2-2; D ambiguous. Germline V CDR1 and CDR2: ENHRY, SYGVKD. The CDR3 totals 13 residues. V was shortened by 2 bases and J by 4 bases, with 5 bases between the two germline ends. The CDR3 reads CAISEMVTGELFF. The CDR3 bases are TGTGCCATCAGTGAGATGGTCACCGGGGAGCTGTTTTTT.

This clone was recorded only once. V usage is TRBV7-8 and J usage is TRBJ2-7; TRBD1 matches 10 bases. The CDR3 covers 13 residues. The J segment lost 5 bases and the V segment lost 3 bases, leaving 1 base of the junction unmatched. Germline V gene sequence: CDR1 SGHVS, CDR2 FQNEAQ. Here the CDR3 reads CASSFDRGHEQYF. As DNA, the CDR3 is TGTGCCAGCAGCTTTGACAGGGGGCACGAGCAGTACTTC. The variable domain in full, with the rest retrieved from reference TRBV7-8 and TRBJ2-7, is GAGVSQSPRYKVAKRGQDVALRCDPISGHVSLFWYQQALGQGPEFLTYFQNEAQLDKSGLPSDRFFAERPEGSVSTLKIQRTQQEDSAVYLCASSFDRGHEQYFGPGTRLTVT.

The chain joins TRBV29-1 to TRBJ1-2, with 8 positions matching TRBD1. Germline lookup yields CDR1 SQVTM and CDR2 ANQGSEA. Losses at the gene ends were 3 bases for V and 1 base for J; bases not matched to a gene: 1. The CDR3 is made up of 13 amino acids. The CDR3 protein is CSVEDRVNYGYTF. In nucleotides, the CDR3 is TGCAGCGTTGAGGACAGGGTTAACTATGGCTACACCTTC.

The V gene is TRBV19, the J gene TRBJ2-4; D perhaps matches TRBD1 (6 bases). Trimming removed 6 bases from V and 9 bases from J, with 18 bases in between. CDR3 length: 14 amino acids. Germline V gene sequence: CDR1 LNHDA, CDR2 SQIVND (reference sequence). For the CDR3, the DNA is TGTGCCAGTAGCCCACAGGGCCTCCATGGCATTCAGTACTTC. As protein: CASSPQGLHGIQYF.

This clone was counted only a few times. This chain's CDR3 is CASSLFGGARSDTQYF. The CDR3 nucleotides read TGTGCCAGCAGCTTGTTCGGGGGGGCCAGATCAGATACGCAGTATTTT. The chain joins TRBV5-4 to TRBJ2-3, with 8 bases fitting TRBD2. The V gene's germline CDR1 is SGHNT and CDR2 YYREEE (reference sequence). V trimming: 1 base; J trimming: 4 bases; junction bases outside the gene matches: 8. The CDR3 spans 16 residues.

The rearrangement uses TRBV30 and TRBJ2-7; 7 nucleotides match TRBD1. The CDR3 is made up of 16 amino acids. Trimming took 4 bases from V and 1 from J; bases not matched to a gene: 13. Germline-derived CDR1 and CDR2 are GTSNPN and SVGIG (reference sequence). Written as DNA, the CDR3 is TGTGCCTGGACGGGATTTGACAGGGCCGATTCCTACGAGCAGTACTTC. Its protein product is CAWTGFDRADSYEQYF.

The chain has TRBV7-2 and TRBJ1-3; 8 nucleotides line up with TRBD1. The ends lost 5 bases at V and 4 bases at J; junction bases unmatched: 16. Germline V gene lookup returns CDR1 SGHTA and CDR2 FQGNSA. The CDR3 length is 18 residues. The CDR3 nucleotides are TGTGCCAGCAGCGAGACAGGGGCCCGGGCTGGGGCGGGAAACACCATATATTTT. It is translated as CASSETGARAGAGNTIYF.